One and the same sample provided the 5 T cell receptor beta chains below, sequenced in a study of immune characterization of retroperitoneal liposarcoma. TCRdb called the PCR reads again in MiXCR, with one record for every CDR3 protein. This sample has around 13,000 distinct CDR3 sequences, with 45% to 50% found just once. Sequencing was performed on tumor tissue. The receptors come from a female donor with retroperitoneal liposarcoma.

The sample holds a few counts of this clonotype. The V gene is TRBV25-1, the J gene TRBJ2-1; 7 bases are shared with TRBD1. The junction had 11 bases not matched to a gene; V was cut back by 8 bases and J by 10 bases. Per germline, CDR1 MGHDK and CDR2 SYGVNS. The CDR3 is 13 amino acids. The CDR3 spells CASGRTGPYEQFF. The CDR3 coding sequence is TGTGCCAGCGGCCGGACAGGACCCTACGAGCAGTTCTTC.

This clonotype is a singleton in its sample. The chain has TRBV6-1 and TRBJ2-1; D perhaps matches TRBD2 (6 bases). The better agreement between TRBJ2-7 and the DNA end casts doubt on the J call. This CDR3 comprises 15 residues. In germline, CDR1 is MNHNS, CDR2 SASEGT. CDR3 in amino acids: CASSPVPGDRDEQYF. CDR3 DNA sequence: TGTGCCAGCAGCCCGGTTCCGGGGGACCGGGACGAGCAGTACTTC.

By share of the sample, this clonotype is medium-sized (0.01 to 0.1%). J is TRBJ1-6 and V is TRBV6-1; the D is unclear. The CDR3 runs to 12 residues. Germline values: CDR1 MNHNS, CDR2 SASEGT. The V end was cut by 7 bases, the J end by 3 bases, with 4 bases between. CDR3 region: CASNDYNSPLHF. CDR3 coding DNA: TGTGCCAGCAACGACTATAATTCACCCCTCCACTTT.

This rearrangement joins TRBV7-6 to TRBJ2-4; D is unresolved. TRBJ2-5 explains the end of the DNA better; the J call may be wrong. The germline V gene encodes CDR1 SGHVS and CDR2 FNYEAQ. This CDR3 has 12 residues. The CDR3: CASSSPGETQYF. The CDR3 DNA is TGTGCCAGCAGCTCGCCGGGAGAGACCCAGTACTTC.

This sequence joins TRBV6-1 and TRBJ2-1, with D unclear. Trimming stripped 8 bases from V and 4 bases from J, with 6 bases between. The CDR3 runs to 11 residues. CDR1 is MNHNS, CDR2 SASEGT, per germline. The CDR3 region is CASADYNEQFF. DNA for the CDR3: TGTGCCAGCGCGGATTACAATGAGCAGTTCTTC.